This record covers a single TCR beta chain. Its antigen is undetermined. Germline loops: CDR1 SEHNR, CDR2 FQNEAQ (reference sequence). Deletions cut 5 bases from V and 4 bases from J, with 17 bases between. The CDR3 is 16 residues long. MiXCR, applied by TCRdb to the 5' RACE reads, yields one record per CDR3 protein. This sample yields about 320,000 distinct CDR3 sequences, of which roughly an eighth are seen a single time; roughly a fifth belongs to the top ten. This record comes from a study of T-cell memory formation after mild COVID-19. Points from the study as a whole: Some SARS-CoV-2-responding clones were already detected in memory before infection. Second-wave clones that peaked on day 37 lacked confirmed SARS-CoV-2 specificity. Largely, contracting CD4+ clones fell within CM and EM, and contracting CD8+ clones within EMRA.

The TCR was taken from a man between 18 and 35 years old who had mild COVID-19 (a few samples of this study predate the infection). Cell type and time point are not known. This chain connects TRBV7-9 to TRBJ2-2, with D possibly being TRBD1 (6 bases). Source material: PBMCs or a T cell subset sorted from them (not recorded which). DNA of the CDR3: TGTGCCAGCAGCCCTGTTAGACAGGCCAGCACCGGGGAGCTGTTTTTT. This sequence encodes CASSPVRQASTGELFF.